These 29 T cell receptor beta chains came from one sample sequenced in a study of T cells expressing NK-cell markers. TCRdb re-called the 5' RACE reads, yielding one record per CDR3 amino acid sequence without DNA. The table for this sample gives around 180,000 distinct CDR3 sequences. Sequenced: blood T cells: a sorted CD56 or NKG2C T cell subset, CD4+ or CD8+ T cells, or bulk PBMC T cells (not recorded which). The receptors stem from a man between 18 and 69 years old in good health.

The J gene is TRBJ2-7, the V gene TRBV3-1. Germline loops: CDR1 LGHDT, CDR2 YNNKEL (reference sequence). The CDR3 covers 14 residues. The CDR3 protein is CASSQDQGPYEQYF.

The chain joins TRBV28 to TRBJ1-4; the D gene TCRdb calls, TRBD1, cannot be checked with no DNA. The CDR3 has 15 amino acids. CDR1 is MDHEN, CDR2 SYDVKM, per germline. The CDR3 spells CASSYSGTGNEKLFF.

The chain employs TRBV29-1 and TRBJ2-7; TCRdb's D gene call, TRBD2, goes unchecked for lack of DNA. CDR1 is SQVTM, CDR2 ANQGSEA, per germline. The CDR3 is made up of 14 amino acids. The chain's CDR3 is CSVEGTDRTYEQYF.

The CDR3 spells CASSLAVLIKYNEQFF. V and J are TRBV12-3 or TRBV12-4 and TRBJ2-1; the TRBD1 assignment by TCRdb is unverifiable without DNA. CDR3 size: 16 residues.

The V gene is TRBV6-1, the J gene TRBJ1-4; TCRdb gives TRBD1 as the D gene, but with no DNA this cannot be confirmed. There are 14 residues in the CDR3. Germline V gene lookup returns CDR1 MNHNS and CDR2 SASEGT. CDR3: CASRGGGETEKLFF.

CDR3 sequence reads: CASSSRTTDPTDTQYF. The V and J genes are TRBV13 and TRBJ2-3; TCRdb's D call, TRBD1, is unchecked because there is no DNA. CDR1 and CDR2 (germline): PRHDT, FYEKMQ (reference sequence). This CDR3 has 16 amino acids.

This chain connects TRBV30 to TRBJ1-1; TCRdb indicates TRBD1, and absent DNA this call remains unverified. This CDR3 is 13 amino acids long. The germline V gene encodes CDR1 GTSNPN and CDR2 SVGIG (reference sequence). This CDR3 is CAWRPGGNTEAFF.

The chain carries TRBV27 and TRBJ1-5. CDR1 is MNHEY, CDR2 SMNVEV, per germline (reference sequence). The CDR3 extends over 13 amino acids. The CDR3 loop reads CASSWTAGQPQHF.

The chain joins TRBV5-4 to TRBJ2-5; the TCRdb call, TRBD2, lacks DNA for checking. The CDR3 extends over 15 amino acids. Germline CDR1 reads SGHNT; CDR2 reads YYREEE (reference sequence). This CDR3 is CASSSSGGAMETQYF.

The chain is built from TRBV6-5 and TRBJ1-5. The CDR3 extends over 15 amino acids. In germline, CDR1 is MNHEY, CDR2 SVGAGI. CDR3 protein: CASSFRWNSNQPQHF.

The chain employs TRBV7-9 and TRBJ2-4; TCRdb's assignment of TRBD1 cannot be checked, as there is no DNA. This CDR3 comprises 15 residues. Germline V gene lookup returns CDR1 SEHNR and CDR2 FQNEAQ (reference sequence). CDR3 region: CASSERQGAKNIQYF.

The CDR3 is CASSLRAGSYNEQFF. The J gene is TRBJ2-1, the V gene TRBV12-3 or TRBV12-4; TCRdb proposes TRBD1, but this gene call is untestable without DNA. The length of the CDR3 is 15 residues.

The rearrangement links TRBV9 to TRBJ2-7; as DNA is missing, the TRBD1 call by TCRdb cannot be tested. CDR1 and CDR2 from the germline V gene are SGDLS and YYNGEE. CDR3 length equals 15 residues. This CDR3 is CASSVGGANSYEQYF.

The gene calls are TRBV13 and TRBJ2-1; as DNA is missing, the TRBD1 call by TCRdb cannot be tested. Germline-derived CDR1 and CDR2 are PRHDT and FYEKMQ (reference sequence). CDR3 size: 14 residues. Here the CDR3 reads CASSLVYVPGEQFF.

This chain links TRBV19 with TRBJ2-1; checking the TCRdb D call of TRBD1 is not possible without DNA. The CDR3 runs to 16 residues. Germline values: CDR1 LNHDA, CDR2 SQIVND (reference sequence). The CDR3 here is CASSLLQGTSPHEQFF. Drawing the rest from reference TRBV19 and TRBJ2-1, the complete variable domain is DGGITQSPKYLFRKEGQNVTLSCEQNLNHDAMYWYRQDPGQGLRLIYYSQIVNDFQKGDIAEGYSVSREKKESFPLTVTSAQKNPTAFYLCASSLLQGTSPHEQFFGPGTRLTVL.

The chain recombines TRBV27 with TRBJ1-2; the TCRdb call, TRBD1, lacks DNA for checking. The germline gives CDR1 MNHEY, CDR2 SMNVEV (reference sequence). The CDR3 is 14 amino acids. The chain's CDR3 is CASSLSGLGDGYTF.

The genes are TRBV4-1 and TRBJ2-2; TCRdb's D call, TRBD1, is unchecked because there is no DNA. This CDR3 is built from 15 residues. In germline, CDR1 is MGHRA, CDR2 YSYEKL. This CDR3 reads CASSPGQGFGGELFF.

The V and J genes are TRBV12-3 or TRBV12-4 and TRBJ2-5; TCRdb indicates TRBD1, and absent DNA this call remains unverified. This CDR3 has 15 residues. The CDR3 is CASRPGQGNQETQYF.

The chain combines TRBV19 with TRBJ2-2; TCRdb reports TRBD1, a call that lacks DNA to check it against. Germline CDR1 LNHDA, CDR2 SQIVND (reference sequence). The CDR3 has 12 residues. The CDR3 reads CATSGYTGELFF. Supplemented by reference TRBV19 and TRBJ2-2, the full variable domain reads DGGITQSPKYLFRKEGQNVTLSCEQNLNHDAMYWYRQDPGQGLRLIYYSQIVNDFQKGDIAEGYSVSREKKESFPLTVTSAQKNPTAFYLCATSGYTGELFFGEGSRLTVL.

This rearrangement joins TRBV5-1 to TRBJ2-1. This CDR3 has 15 residues. CDR1 is SGHRS, CDR2 YFSETQ, per germline. The CDR3 region is CASSLAQPLYNEQFF.

This sequence joins TRBV5-8 and TRBJ2-7. Germline CDR1 is SGHTS and CDR2 is YDEGEE. The CDR3 length is 14 residues. The CDR3 sequence: CASSFVMGAYEQYF.

The chain joins TRBV29-1 to TRBJ2-1. This CDR3 is 15 amino acids long. Germline V CDR1 and CDR2: SQVTM, ANQGSEA. CDR3 in amino acids: CSGNLAANPYNEQFF.

The genes are TRBV7-9 and TRBJ2-7; TCRdb reports TRBD1, a call that lacks DNA to check it against. This CDR3 is 14 amino acids long. Per germline, CDR1 SEHNR and CDR2 FQNEAQ (reference sequence). The CDR3 region is CASRGSLGGDEQYF. Filled out from reference TRBV7-9 and TRBJ2-7, the complete variable domain reads DTGVSQNPRHKITKRGQNVTFRCDPISEHNRLYWYRQTLGQGPEFLTYFQNEAQLEKSRLLSDRFSAERPKGSFSTLEIQRTEQGDSAMYLCASRGSLGGDEQYFGPGTRLTVT.

The chain couples TRBV9 to TRBJ2-2; TCRdb indicates TRBD1, and absent DNA this call remains unverified. There are 15 residues in the CDR3. CDR1 is SGDLS and CDR2 is YYNGEE in the germline V gene. The CDR3 sequence: CASTTGGGNIGELFF.

The chain uses TRBV5-4 and TRBJ2-3; TCRdb reports TRBD2, a call that lacks DNA to check it against. Germline V gives CDR1 SGHNT, CDR2 YYREEE (reference sequence). There are 15 residues in the CDR3. The CDR3: CASSSLAGGTDTQYF.

J is TRBJ1-2 and V is TRBV7-8; with no DNA, the TCRdb D assignment of TRBD1 cannot be verified. The germline V gene encodes CDR1 SGHVS and CDR2 FQNEAQ. The CDR3 is 15 amino acids. The CDR3 loop reads CASSVTPPGGNGYTF. The full variable domain, with the rest looked up from reference TRBV7-8 and TRBJ1-2, is GAGVSQSPRYKVAKRGQDVALRCDPISGHVSLFWYQQALGQGPEFLTYFQNEAQLDKSGLPSDRFFAERPEGSVSTLKIQRTQQEDSAVYLCASSVTPPGGNGYTFGSGTRLTVV.

The gene calls are TRBV5-6 and TRBJ2-7. The CDR3 length is 13 residues. In germline, CDR1 is SGHDT, CDR2 YYEEEE. CDR3 sequence: CASSPRPGYEQYF.

The genes are TRBV3-1 and TRBJ2-5; TCRdb designates TRBD1, a call that cannot be tested without DNA. Germline V CDR1 and CDR2: LGHDT, YNNKEL (reference sequence). This CDR3 contains 13 residues. CDR3 in amino acids: CASSPPVRGTQYF.

This rearrangement joins TRBV12-3 or TRBV12-4 to TRBJ1-3. This CDR3 comprises 15 residues. CDR3 protein: CASSLVGPIGNTIYF.